The rows below give T cell receptor beta chains drawn from one sample of a study of OX40 agonist ivuxolimab in advanced cancers. Here immunoSEQ multiplex PCR was the method, and the copy in TCRdb shows in-frame clones only, minus some. Among around 25,000 clones, 80% to 90% were seen once, and the ten largest hold roughly 16%. This sample comprised CD4+ or CD8+ T cells sorted from blood, obtained in a trial of the OX40 agonist ivuxolimab. All receptors come from an adult with an advanced solid tumor such as melanoma, head and neck, liver or kidney cancer. CDR3s include the opening cysteine and the closing phenylalanine or tryptophan. A D gene is named only where the DNA matches it firmly. Expanded clones are given a class, and other clones once, few, many or no size at all.

j_gene: TRBJ1-1; v_gene: TRBV7-9; d_gene: TRBD1; abundance: .; CDR3aa: CASSSRDSNTEAFF; CDR3nt: TGTGCCAGCAGCTCCCGGGACAGCAACACTGAAGCTTTCTTT
j_gene: TRBJ2-7; v_gene: TRBV28; d_gene: .; abundance: .; CDR3aa: CASSHSDLNEQYF; CDR3nt: TGTGCCAGCAGTCACTCGGACTTAAACGAGCAGTACTTC
j_gene: TRBJ1-1; v_gene: TRBV5-1; d_gene: .; abundance: .; CDR3aa: CASSQLERVEAFF; CDR3nt: TGCGCCAGCAGCCAATTGGAGAGGGTTGAAGCTTTCTTT
j_gene: TRBJ1-1; v_gene: TRBV11-2; d_gene: .; abundance: .; CDR3aa: CASSLVGGSTEAFF; CDR3nt: TGTGCCAGCAGCTTAGTGGGGGGGAGCACTGAAGCTTTCTTT
j_gene: TRBJ2-7; v_gene: TRBV27; d_gene: .; abundance: .; CDR3aa: CASSVGTTFYEQYF; CDR3nt: TGTGCCAGCAGTGTCGGGACAACCTTCTACGAGCAGTACTTC
j_gene: TRBJ2-1; v_gene: TRBV9; d_gene: .; abundance: once; CDR3aa: CASSVEPGRAYNEQFF; CDR3nt: TGTGCCAGCAGCGTAGAACCAGGAAGAGCCTACAATGAGCAGTTCTTC
j_gene: TRBJ1-5; v_gene: TRBV6-1; d_gene: .; abundance: .; CDR3aa: CASRVDSNQPQHF; CDR3nt: TGTGCCAGCAGGGTAGATAGCAATCAGCCCCAGCATTTT
j_gene: TRBJ2-5; v_gene: TRBV7-8; d_gene: TRBD2; abundance: .; CDR3aa: CASSFGTSGGPRRETQYF; CDR3nt: TGTGCCAGCAGCTTTGGGACTAGCGGGGGGCCTAGGAGGGAGACCCAGTACTTC
j_gene: TRBJ2-7; v_gene: TRBV7-7; d_gene: TRBD1; abundance: .; CDR3aa: CASSSGQNTARESYEQYF; CDR3nt: TGTGCTAGCAGCTCGGGACAGAATACGGCACGAGAAAGTTACGAGCAGTACTTC
j_gene: TRBJ1-6; v_gene: TRBV4-1; d_gene: .; abundance: .; CDR3aa: CASSQDRDSYNSPLHF; CDR3nt: TGCGCCAGCAGCCAAGATAGGGACTCATATAATTCACCCCTCCACTTT
j_gene: TRBJ2-5; v_gene: TRBV11-2; d_gene: TRBD1; abundance: .; CDR3aa: CASSPDRGAETQYF; CDR3nt: TGTGCCAGCAGTCCAGACAGGGGTGCAGAGACCCAGTACTTC
j_gene: TRBJ2-3; v_gene: TRBV5-1; d_gene: TRBD2; abundance: .; CDR3aa: CASSPRVAGERTDTQYF; CDR3nt: TGCGCCAGCAGCCCCCGGGTAGCGGGAGAACGAACGGATACGCAGTATTTT
j_gene: TRBJ2-1; v_gene: TRBV2; d_gene: TRBD2; abundance: .; CDR3aa: CALRASGRYEQFF; CDR3nt: TGTGCCCTCAGGGCTAGCGGGAGGTATGAGCAGTTCTTC
j_gene: TRBJ2-3; v_gene: TRBV21-1; d_gene: .; abundance: .; CDR3aa: CASSKATDHPPHTDTQYF; CDR3nt: TGTGCCAGCAGCAAAGCAACGGACCACCCCCCGCACACAGATACGCAGTATTTT
j_gene: TRBJ1-4; v_gene: TRBV27; d_gene: .; abundance: few; CDR3aa: CASSLFAGNEKLFF; CDR3nt: TGTGCCAGCAGTTTATTCGCAGGGAATGAAAAACTGTTTTTT
j_gene: TRBJ1-1; v_gene: TRBV4-1; d_gene: .; abundance: few; CDR3aa: CASSRTGTQNTEAFF; CDR3nt: TGCGCCAGCAGCAGGACCGGGACACAGAACACTGAAGCTTTCTTT
j_gene: TRBJ2-1; v_gene: TRBV5-5; d_gene: TRBD1; abundance: .; CDR3aa: CASSSGTGGRNEQFF; CDR3nt: TGTGCCAGCAGCTCGGGGACAGGGGGCCGAAATGAGCAGTTCTTC
j_gene: TRBJ2-7; v_gene: TRBV11-2; d_gene: .; abundance: .; CDR3aa: CASRSKSGEYEQYF; CDR3nt: TGTGCCAGCAGGTCAAAATCGGGAGAGTACGAGCAGTACTTC
j_gene: TRBJ2-5; v_gene: TRBV7-9; d_gene: .; abundance: .; CDR3aa: CAIMARTAQETQYF; CDR3nt: TGTGCCATCATGGCCAGGACGGCTCAAGAGACCCAGTACTTC
j_gene: TRBJ2-3; v_gene: TRBV30; d_gene: .; abundance: .; CDR3aa: CACLRDDNTDTQYF; CDR3nt: TGTGCCTGCCTGCGGGACGATAACACAGATACGCAGTATTTT
j_gene: TRBJ1-1; v_gene: TRBV7-9; d_gene: .; abundance: few; CDR3aa: CASSQGTGQNTEAFF; CDR3nt: TGTGCCAGCAGCCAAGGGACGGGTCAAAACACTGAAGCTTTCTTT
j_gene: TRBJ2-7; v_gene: TRBV6-6; d_gene: .; abundance: .; CDR3aa: CASSYSHEQYF; CDR3nt: TGTGCCAGCAGTTACTCCCACGAGCAGTACTTC
j_gene: TRBJ1-1; v_gene: TRBV5-1; d_gene: TRBD1; abundance: once; CDR3aa: CASNAGTGWVFTEAFF; CDR3nt: TGCGCCAGCAACGCCGGGACAGGATGGGTCTTCACTGAAGCTTTCTTT
j_gene: TRBJ2-5; v_gene: TRBV28; d_gene: TRBD2; abundance: .; CDR3aa: CASRPAAGVGETQYF; CDR3nt: TGTGCCAGCAGGCCGGCTGCGGGAGTAGGAGAGACCCAGTACTTC
j_gene: TRBJ2-1; v_gene: TRBV11-3; d_gene: .; abundance: .; CDR3aa: CASSWPGAYNEQFF; CDR3nt: TGTGCCAGCAGCTGGCCGGGGGCATACAATGAGCAGTTCTTC
j_gene: TRBJ2-7; v_gene: TRBV7-9; d_gene: .; abundance: medium-sized; CDR3aa: CASSPRDDYEQYF; CDR3nt: TGTGCCAGCAGCCCCCGGGACGACTACGAGCAGTACTTC
j_gene: TRBJ1-2; v_gene: TRBV6-8; d_gene: .; abundance: .; CDR3aa: CASRRKYGYTF; CDR3nt: TGTGCCAGCAGACGCAAGTATGGCTACACCTTC
j_gene: TRBJ2-1; v_gene: TRBV7-8; d_gene: .; abundance: .; CDR3aa: CASSLLATHNEQFF; CDR3nt: TGTGCCAGCAGCTTGCTCGCGACTCACAATGAGCAGTTCTTC
j_gene: TRBJ2-1; v_gene: TRBV7-9; d_gene: TRBD2; abundance: once; CDR3aa: CASRPNSGSSYNEQFF; CDR3nt: TGTGCCAGCAGACCCAATAGCGGGAGCTCCTACAATGAGCAGTTCTTC
j_gene: TRBJ2-1; v_gene: TRBV29-1; d_gene: TRBD2; abundance: .; CDR3aa: CSVAGTSEASYNEQFF; CDR3nt: TGCAGCGTCGCTGGGACTAGCGAGGCCTCCTACAATGAGCAGTTCTTC
j_gene: TRBJ2-1; v_gene: TRBV19; d_gene: TRBD2; abundance: .; CDR3aa: CASQVAGGINEQFF; CDR3nt: TGTGCCAGTCAGGTAGCGGGAGGAATCAATGAGCAGTTCTTC
j_gene: TRBJ2-7; v_gene: TRBV4-3; d_gene: .; abundance: .; CDR3aa: CASSQSRGAHLYEQYF; CDR3nt: TGCGCCAGCAGCCAAAGCCGGGGGGCCCACCTCTACGAGCAGTACTTC
j_gene: TRBJ1-1; v_gene: TRBV19; d_gene: .; abundance: .; CDR3aa: CASSSAPPGTRNTEAFF; CDR3nt: TGTGCCAGTAGTTCCGCTCCTCCCGGGACAAGGAACACTGAAGCTTTCTTT
j_gene: TRBJ2-2; v_gene: TRBV18; d_gene: .; abundance: .; CDR3aa: CASSPWLGTGELFF; CDR3nt: TGTGCCAGCTCACCTTGGTTGGGCACCGGGGAGCTGTTTTTT
j_gene: TRBJ2-7; v_gene: TRBV28; d_gene: .; abundance: .; CDR3aa: CASTKGWEVSYEQYF; CDR3nt: TGTGCCAGCACTAAAGGGTGGGAAGTGTCCTACGAGCAGTACTTC
j_gene: TRBJ2-1; v_gene: TRBV5-1; d_gene: .; abundance: .; CDR3aa: CASSLFGDPSNEQFF; CDR3nt: TGCGCCAGCAGCTTGTTTGGGGACCCGAGCAATGAGCAGTTCTTC
j_gene: TRBJ2-1; v_gene: TRBV7-8; d_gene: TRBD2; abundance: .; CDR3aa: CASSLGGTNGAYNEQFF; CDR3nt: TGTGCCAGCAGCTTAGGAGGGACTAACGGGGCCTACAATGAGCAGTTCTTC
j_gene: TRBJ1-2; v_gene: TRBV10-2; d_gene: .; abundance: .; CDR3aa: CASSEALNYGYTF; CDR3nt: TGCGCCAGCAGTGAGGCGCTCAACTATGGCTACACCTTC
j_gene: TRBJ2-5; v_gene: TRBV29-1; d_gene: TRBD1; abundance: .; CDR3aa: CSVDRGPETQYF; CDR3nt: TGCAGCGTTGACAGGGGGCCGGAGACCCAGTACTTC
j_gene: TRBJ2-7; v_gene: TRBV7-6; d_gene: TRBD2; abundance: .; CDR3aa: CASSLETSGGYYEQYF; CDR3nt: TGTGCCAGCAGCCTAGAGACTAGCGGGGGCTATTACGAGCAGTACTTC
j_gene: TRBJ2-7; v_gene: TRBV11-1; d_gene: .; abundance: once; CDR3aa: CASSLAGGPLEQYF; CDR3nt: TGTGCCAGCAGCTTAGCGGGGGGCCCTCTGGAGCAGTACTTC
j_gene: TRBJ2-7; v_gene: TRBV15; d_gene: TRBD2; abundance: few; CDR3aa: CATSDRGEYYEQYF; CDR3nt: TGTGCCACCAGCGACCGGGGGGAATATTACGAGCAGTACTTC
j_gene: TRBJ2-7; v_gene: TRBV4-3; d_gene: TRBD1; abundance: .; CDR3aa: CASSRDRGHDEQYF; CDR3nt: TGCGCCAGTTCCCGGGACAGGGGGCATGACGAGCAGTACTTC
j_gene: TRBJ2-7; v_gene: TRBV2; d_gene: .; abundance: .; CDR3aa: CASSERVTRAYEQYF; CDR3nt: TGTGCCAGCAGTGAAAGGGTGACTCGAGCCTACGAGCAGTACTTC
j_gene: TRBJ2-7; v_gene: TRBV7-8; d_gene: .; abundance: .; CDR3aa: CASSLGQQGYEQYF; CDR3nt: TGTGCCAGCAGCTTAGGACAACAGGGATACGAGCAGTACTTC
j_gene: TRBJ1-2; v_gene: TRBV7-9; d_gene: .; abundance: .; CDR3aa: CASSLANYGYTF; CDR3nt: TGTGCCAGCAGCTTGGCTAACTATGGCTACACCTTC
j_gene: TRBJ2-2; v_gene: TRBV5-6; d_gene: .; abundance: .; CDR3aa: CASSLDTGELFF; CDR3nt: TGTGCCAGCAGCTTAGACACCGGGGAGCTGTTTTTT
j_gene: TRBJ2-7; v_gene: TRBV6-5; d_gene: .; abundance: .; CDR3aa: CASSYIGGPYEQYF; CDR3nt: TGTGCCAGCAGCTACATTGGGGGCCCCTACGAGCAGTACTTC
j_gene: TRBJ1-2; v_gene: TRBV2; d_gene: .; abundance: .; CDR3aa: CATLSPVYGYTF; CDR3nt: TGTGCCACCCTCAGCCCTGTCTATGGCTACACCTTC
j_gene: TRBJ2-1; v_gene: TRBV7-8; d_gene: .; abundance: .; CDR3aa: CASSPYRALYNEQFF; CDR3nt: TGTGCCAGCAGCCCTTACCGGGCCCTCTACAATGAGCAGTTCTTC
j_gene: TRBJ2-1; v_gene: TRBV6-5; d_gene: .; abundance: .; CDR3aa: CASSYWTSRDEQFF; CDR3nt: TGTGCCAGCAGTTACTGGACCTCCAGGGATGAGCAGTTCTTC
j_gene: TRBJ1-1; v_gene: TRBV2; d_gene: TRBD1; abundance: .; CDR3aa: CASSFGQVEAFF; CDR3nt: TGTGCCAGCAGTTTTGGACAGGTTGAAGCTTTCTTT
j_gene: TRBJ2-1; v_gene: TRBV11-2; d_gene: TRBD2; abundance: .; CDR3aa: CASSIRTSGVNEQFF; CDR3nt: TGTGCCAGCAGCATAAGGACTAGCGGGGTGAATGAGCAGTTCTTC
j_gene: TRBJ2-1; v_gene: TRBV30; d_gene: TRBD2; abundance: .; CDR3aa: CACSGSSYNEQFF; CDR3nt: TGTGCCTGTAGCGGGAGCTCCTACAATGAGCAGTTCTTC
j_gene: TRBJ2-1; v_gene: TRBV6-4; d_gene: TRBD2; abundance: few; CDR3aa: CASSDSASGNYNEQFF; CDR3nt: TGTGCCAGCAGTGACTCGGCTAGCGGCAACTACAATGAGCAGTTCTTC
j_gene: TRBJ2-7; v_gene: TRBV13; d_gene: .; abundance: .; CDR3aa: CASSPGRNYEQYF; CDR3nt: TGTGCCAGCAGTCCCGGGCGGAACTACGAGCAGTACTTC
j_gene: TRBJ2-7; v_gene: TRBV6-5; d_gene: .; abundance: .; CDR3aa: CASSYSPSYEQYF; CDR3nt: TGTGCCAGCAGTTACTCCCCATCCTACGAGCAGTACTTC